This T cell receptor beta chain came from a study of PD-L1 blockade in urothelial cancer. Stated time point: peripheral blood 6 weeks after treatment start. This clone has just a few counts. The method was immunoSEQ multiplex PCR; TCRdb's version includes in-frame clones alone and lacks a portion of them. In the table there are 35,000 to 45,000 clones, approximately 88% of which are singletons. The clonotype originates from a middle-aged man with urothelial cancer. The specimen comprised PBMCs, sampled around atezolizumab (anti-PD-L1) treatment.

The CDR3 sequence: CASSRQGPKDYTF. The DNA for the CDR3 is TGTGCCAGTAGTAGACAGGGACCAAAGGACTACACCTTC. The chain has TRBV19 and TRBJ1-2; TRBD1 matches 7 bases. This CDR3 is 13 amino acids long. Germline CDR1 LNHDA, CDR2 SQIVND (reference sequence). Trimming took 4 bases from V and 10 from J; bases not matched to a gene: 9.